The 28 T cell receptor beta chains below all came from one sample that was sequenced in a study of T cell responses to AZD1222 COVID-19 vaccine. The method was immunoSEQ multiplex PCR; TCRdb's version includes in-frame clones alone and lacks a portion of them. The sample contains roughly 200,000 clones, approximately 89% of which appear only once. Sequenced material: peripheral blood, taken 28 days after the second AZD1222 dose. Every receptor here comes from an adult who received the AZD1222 COVID-19 vaccine.

The chain has TRBV18 and TRBJ2-3; the D gene is possibly TRBD1 (6 bases). The CDR3 runs 14 residues. The germline CDR1 and CDR2 sequences are KGHSH and LQKENI. V dropped 3 bases and J dropped 4 bases, with 11 bases sitting between them. The CDR3 DNA reads as TGTGCCAGCTCACCGAGACAGGCTTCAGATACGCAGTATTTT. It codes for CASSPRQASDTQYF.

The V call is TRBV18, the J call TRBJ1-2; D is unresolved. Trimming stripped 2 bases from V and 7 bases from J, with 14 bases between. Germline assignment: CDR1 KGHSH and CDR2 LQKENI. There are 14 residues in the CDR3. The chain's CDR3 is CASSPELGHSGYTF. DNA of the CDR3: TGTGCCAGCTCACCAGAGTTAGGGCACTCTGGCTACACCTTC.

The chain is built from TRBV5-1 and TRBJ1-3, with 8 bases lining up with TRBD1. CDR3 size: 14 residues. V was clipped by 5 bases and J by 4 bases; unmatched bases: 5. Germline V CDR1 and CDR2: SGHRS, YFSETQ. CDR3 amino acids: CASRMDRAGNTIYF. In DNA form, the CDR3 reads TGCGCCAGCAGAATGGACAGGGCCGGAAACACCATATATTTT.

The chain recombines TRBV5-6 with TRBJ2-7; D gene unclear. The germline V gene encodes CDR1 SGHDT and CDR2 YYEEEE. Trimming left V 2 bases short and J 4 bases short, with 13 bases between. This CDR3 has 14 amino acids. CDR3 in amino acids: CASSFRQRQYEQYF. The DNA for the CDR3 is TGTGCCAGCAGCTTTAGGCAGCGCCAGTACGAGCAGTACTTC. Combining the CDR3 with reference TRBV5-6 and TRBJ2-7 gives the whole variable domain DAGVTQSPTHLIKTRGQQVTLRCSPKSGHDTVSWYQQALGQGPQFIFQYYEEEERQRGNFPDRFSGHQFPNYSSELNVNALLLGDSALYLCASSFRQRQYEQYFGPGTRLTVT.

This clone was seen only once. This chain links TRBV7-9 with TRBJ2-3; 8 positions match TRBD2. The germline V gene has CDR1 SEHNR and CDR2 FQNEAQ (reference sequence). This CDR3 is 16 amino acids long. V was clipped by 5 bases and J by 3 bases; unmatched bases: 10. CDR3 in amino acids: CASSPGLSGSTDTQYF. As DNA, the CDR3 is TGTGCCAGCAGCCCGGGCCTGAGCGGGAGTACAGATACGCAGTATTTT.

The chain combines TRBV7-9 with TRBJ2-2; D is unclear. The CDR3 extends over 16 amino acids. Trimming removed 2 bases from V and 0 bases from J, with 10 bases in between. Per germline, CDR1 SEHNR and CDR2 FQNEAQ (reference sequence). The CDR3 here is CASSLRGGANTGELFF. CDR3 nucleotide sequence: TGTGCCAGCAGCTTACGCGGCGGAGCGAACACCGGGGAGCTGTTTTTT.

At least ten counts were recorded for this clone. This chain's CDR3 is CASSTRQRRSQETQYF. The CDR3 DNA sequence: TGCGCCAGCAGCACTAGGCAGCGGAGATCCCAAGAGACCCAGTACTTC. The chain carries TRBV4-1 and TRBJ2-5; tentative D call: TRBD2 (5 bases). Trimming shortened V by 5 bases and J by 1 base, and 17 bases separated the two germline ends. Per the germline V gene, CDR1 is MGHRA and CDR2 is YSYEKL. There are 16 residues in the CDR3.

The chain combines TRBV7-9 with TRBJ1-1, with TRBD1 as a possible D gene (6 bases). Per germline, CDR1 SEHNR and CDR2 FQNEAQ (reference sequence). V lost 4 bases and J lost 5, with 11 bases in between. This CDR3 contains 13 residues. CDR3 amino acids: CASSWGQLTEAFF. The CDR3 DNA reads as TGTGCCAGCAGCTGGGGACAACTTACTGAAGCTTTCTTT.

The V call is TRBV6-2 or TRBV6-3, the J call TRBJ1-5; a possible D gene is TRBD1 (6 bases). Trimming left V 2 bases short and J 1 base short, with 18 bases between. The CDR3 runs to 18 residues. CDR1 and CDR2 (germline): MNHEY, SVGEGT. The CDR3 sequence: CASSYDGTTLYSNQPQHF. DNA of the CDR3: TGTGCCAGCAGTTACGACGGGACAACCCTATACAGCAATCAGCCCCAGCATTTT.

The gene calls are TRBV7-2 and TRBJ2-1, with TRBD1 matching 8 bases. V lost 4 bases, J lost 10 bases, and 12 bases stayed unmatched. Germline assignment: CDR1 SGHTA and CDR2 FQGNSA. This CDR3 is built from 15 residues. The CDR3 loop is CASSSKRQGRNEQFF. The CDR3 DNA follows: TGTGCCAGCAGCTCAAAACGACAGGGGAGGAACGAGCAGTTCTTC.

This clone was seen only once. The CDR3 bases are TGTGCCAGCAGCGTAGAGGGGGGACAGGGGAGATACTCTGGAAACACCATATATTTT. Its translation is CASSVEGGQGRYSGNTIYF. This sequence joins TRBV9 and TRBJ1-3; 10 positions match TRBD1. CDR3 size: 19 residues. Germline assignment: CDR1 SGDLS and CDR2 YYNGEE. V lost 0 bases, J lost 0 bases, and 9 bases stayed unmatched.

The CDR3 loop is CASSLASGYQETQYF. The CDR3 DNA reads as TGTGCCAGCAGCTTAGCGTCAGGTTACCAAGAGACCCAGTACTTC. The V and J genes are TRBV7-9 and TRBJ2-5; D uncertain. The CDR3 is made up of 15 amino acids. With 0 bases removed from V and 0 bases from J, the gap between germline ends came to 8 bases. Germline assignment: CDR1 SEHNR and CDR2 FQNEAQ (reference sequence).

The chain is built from TRBV5-8 and TRBJ1-1, with D unresolved. From germline, CDR1 is SGHTS and CDR2 YDEGEE. The V and J ends lost 3 bases and 7 bases respectively, with 16 bases between them. The CDR3 has 14 amino acids. CDR3: CASSSLDSTLEAFF. The CDR3 coding sequence is TGTGCCAGCAGCTCTCTAGATTCGACACTTGAAGCTTTCTTT.

For this clone: Mismatch with germline at one junction end may stem from a read error. V is TRBV4-2 and J is TRBJ2-7; unclear D gene. The CDR3 contains 16 residues. Germline CDR1 and CDR2: LGHNA and YNFKEQ. The CDR3: CASRQDHYKSSYEQYF. CDR3 coding DNA: TGTGCCAGCAGACAAGATCATTACAAGAGCTCCTACGAGCAGTACTTC.

As for this clone: Sequence at one end of the junction differs from germline and may be a read error. The chain carries TRBV7-2 and TRBJ2-7; TRBD2 is a possible D gene (6 bases). The germline CDR1 and CDR2 sequences are SGHTA and FQGNSA. The CDR3 is 11 residues long. CDR3 in amino acids: CASSLGLSPDF. CDR3 DNA sequence: TGTGCCAGCAGCTTGGGACTCTCTCCGGACTTC.

V and J are TRBV19 and TRBJ1-5; possible D gene TRBD1, 5 bases. Germline CDR1 LNHDA, CDR2 SQIVND (reference sequence). This CDR3 has 14 residues. Trimming removed 2 bases from V and 7 bases from J, with 12 bases in between. The CDR3 DNA follows: TGTGCCAGTAGTATAAGCAGGGTAAAACAGCCCCAGCATTTT. It encodes CASSISRVKQPQHF.

This chain connects TRBV7-2 to TRBJ1-2; D not certain. V was shortened by 3 bases and J by 0 bases, with 8 bases between the two germline ends. CDR3 length equals 14 residues. The germline CDR1 and CDR2 sequences are SGHTA and FQGNSA. The CDR3 loop is CASSLEQTNYGYTF. CDR3 DNA: TGTGCCAGCAGCTTGGAACAGACTAACTATGGCTACACCTTC. Supplemented by reference TRBV7-2 and TRBJ1-2, the full variable domain reads GAGVSQSPSNKVTEKGKDVELRCDPISGHTALYWYRQSLGQGLEFLIYFQGNSAPDKSGLPSDRFSAERTGGSVSTLTIQRTQQEDSAVYLCASSLEQTNYGYTFGSGTRLTVV.

The chain has TRBV24-1 and TRBJ2-2; 7 positions match TRBD1. J gave up 4 bases and V 3 bases, and 4 bases lay outside the gene matches. The V gene's germline CDR1 is KGHDR and CDR2 SFDVKD. The CDR3 contains 15 residues. Written as DNA, the CDR3 is TGTGCCACCAGTGATCCAGGGGGTCCCACCGGGGAGCTGTTTTTT. This gives the protein CATSDPGGPTGELFF.

The chain uses TRBV15 and TRBJ1-1; D gene unclear. From germline, CDR1 is LNHNV and CDR2 YYDKDF (reference sequence). V dropped 0 bases and J dropped 8 bases, with 10 bases sitting between them. The CDR3 has 13 amino acids. CDR3 DNA sequence: TGTGCCACCAGCAGAGATCAGGCCCCCGAAGCTTTCTTT. This sequence encodes CATSRDQAPEAFF.

V usage is TRBV27 and J usage is TRBJ2-7; a possible D gene is TRBD2 (7 bases). The CDR3 runs 15 residues. V was clipped by 5 bases and J by 2 bases, with 16 bases between them. Germline V CDR1 and CDR2: MNHEY, SMNVEV (reference sequence). The CDR3 is CASSLGGAPPYEQYF. DNA for the CDR3: TGTGCCAGCAGTCTTGGGGGGGCTCCCCCCTACGAGCAGTACTTC.

This clone was found a few times. V is TRBV13 and J is TRBJ2-7, with 10 bases that match TRBD2. The V and J ends lost 3 bases and 2 bases, in that order; junction bases with no gene match: 4. CDR3 length equals 15 residues. Germline loops: CDR1 PRHDT, CDR2 FYEKMQ (reference sequence). The CDR3 spells CASSFLAGVTYEQYF. DNA of the CDR3: TGTGCCAGCAGCTTTCTAGCGGGGGTTACCTACGAGCAGTACTTC. The full variable domain, rest sourced from reference TRBV13 and TRBJ2-7, is AAGVIQSPRHLIKEKRETATLKCYPIPRHDTVYWYQQGPGQDPQFLISFYEKMQSDKGSIPDRFSAQQFSDYHSELNMSSLELGDSALYFCASSFLAGVTYEQYFGPGTRLTVT.

This sequence joins TRBV7-9 and TRBJ2-7; the D gene could be TRBD1 or TRBD2 (5 bases each). The V and J ends lost 8 bases and 1 base respectively, with 15 bases between them. CDR1 and CDR2 (germline): SEHNR, FQNEAQ (reference sequence). This CDR3 is built from 14 residues. The CDR3 protein is CASQSRDGSYEQYF. CDR3 DNA: TGTGCCAGCCAATCCCGGGACGGGTCCTACGAGCAGTACTTC.

This clone was counted once. The V gene is TRBV9, the J gene TRBJ1-2; D gene ambiguous. The V and J ends lost 3 bases and 8 bases respectively, with 17 bases between them. Germline loops: CDR1 SGDLS, CDR2 YYNGEE. The CDR3 loop spans 14 amino acids. The CDR3 bases are TGTGCCAGCAGCGCCTACGGGGAGGCGAAGGGCTACACCTTC. As protein: CASSAYGEAKGYTF.

This sequence joins TRBV7-3 and TRBJ2-1; 7 nucleotides align to TRBD2. Trimming at V came to 5 bases and at J to 4 bases, leaving 8 bases not matched to a gene. CDR3 length: 15 amino acids. Germline V gene sequence: CDR1 SGHTA, CDR2 FQGTGA. CDR3 nucleotide sequence: TGTGCCAGCAGCCCCACTGGGGGGGGATACAATGAGCAGTTCTTC. Residues: CASSPTGGGYNEQFF. The full variable domain, in which reference TRBV7-3 and TRBJ2-1 provide the parts outside the CDR3, is GAGVSQTPSNKVTEKGKYVELRCDPISGHTALYWYRQSLGQGPEFLIYFQGTGAADDSGLPNDRFFAVRPEGSVSTLKIQRTERGDSAVYLCASSPTGGGYNEQFFGPGTRLTVL.

The chain is built from TRBV2 and TRBJ2-3; 8 bases match TRBD1. Trimming at V came to 3 bases and at J to 2 bases, leaving 7 bases not matched to a gene. This CDR3 is 16 amino acids long. CDR1 and CDR2 from the germline V gene are SNHLY and FYNNEI. CDR3 DNA sequence: TGTGCCAGCAGTGATCGGACAGGGAAGACCACAGATACGCAGTATTTT. It encodes CASSDRTGKTTDTQYF.

The CDR3 nucleotides read TGTGCCAGCAGTACAGGACAGGGGGCCTATGGCTACACCTTC. It yields the protein CASSTGQGAYGYTF. This chain joins TRBV6-5 and TRBJ1-2; the match to TRBD1 covers 11 bases. CDR3 length: 14 residues. V shed 5 bases, J shed 4 bases, and the junction held 3 bases outside the gene matches. CDR1 and CDR2 from the germline V gene are MNHEY and SVGAGI.

The rearrangement uses TRBV6-5 and TRBJ1-1; possible D gene TRBD1, 5 bases. Trimming took off 9 bases at V and 7 bases at J, with 12 bases between the two ends. The germline gives CDR1 MNHEY, CDR2 SVGAGI. The CDR3 is 11 amino acids. Here the CDR3 DNA reads TGTGCCAGTTCGGACACATATGAAGCTTTCTTT. Translation gives CASSDTYEAFF.

The chain couples TRBV19 to TRBJ1-1; possibly TRBD1 for D (5 bases). From germline, CDR1 is LNHDA and CDR2 SQIVND (reference sequence). Trimming stripped 3 bases from V and 2 bases from J, with 10 bases between. This CDR3 comprises 14 residues. As DNA, the CDR3 is TGTGCCAGTAGTATTGGCAGGGCCAACACTGAAGCTTTCTTT. Encoded protein: CASSIGRANTEAFF.